The rows below give T cell receptor beta chains drawn from one sample of a study of blood T cell repertoires in COVID-19. This table comes from immunoSEQ multiplex PCR, and its TCRdb copy is limited to in-frame clones, with some not included. The sample carries some 220,000 clones, 88% recorded once. Input material: PBMCs or T cells enriched from blood (not recorded which). Receptors were obtained from a woman aged 25-40 years who had recovered from COVID-19. Both conserved end residues are part of each CDR3. D genes are given only for firm matches. Rows give clone size only sometimes, using once, few, many, or a class for an expanded clone.

D	size	J	V	DNA	CDR3
.	.	TRBJ2-3	TRBV9	TGTGCCAGCAGCGTCCGACCCCCGGGGTCGTTCACAGATACGCAGTATTTT	CASSVRPPGSFTDTQYF
.	.	TRBJ2-1	TRBV7-2	TGTGCCAGCAGCTTGGGGACAGCGGGTGAGCAGTTCTTC	CASSLGTAGEQFF
TRBD1	.	TRBJ1-5	TRBV4-3	TGCGCCAGCAGCCAAGATCGAAAGGACAGGGTTCAGCCCCAGCATTTT	CASSQDRKDRVQPQHF
TRBD1	.	TRBJ1-2	TRBV12-3/TRBV12-4	TGTGCCAGCAGGTGGACAGGGGATGGCTACACCTTC	CASRWTGDGYTF
TRBD1	.	TRBJ1-2	TRBV6-2/TRBV6-3	TGTGCCAGCAGTCCCGGGACAGGCTCTCGGGATGGCTACACCTTC	CASSPGTGSRDGYTF
TRBD1	.	TRBJ1-1	TRBV3-1/TRBV3-2	TGTGCCAGCAGCCGCTCAGGGGGGACCATGAACACTGAAGCTTTCTTT	CASSRSGGTMNTEAFF
TRBD1	.	TRBJ1-2	TRBV9	TGTGCCAGCAGCGAAACAGGGGTCCCCCTGGGCTACACCTTC	CASSETGVPLGYTF
.	.	TRBJ2-3	TRBV6-5	TGTGCCAGCAGTTACTCGAAAGGGGCCCCGGCCGCTACGCAGTATTTT	CASSYSKGAPAATQYF
.	.	TRBJ1-1	TRBV10-2	TGCGCCAGCAGTGAGACCCCTCCCGACAGCCGGTTGACTGAAGCTTTCTTT	CASSETPPDSRLTEAFF
.	.	TRBJ1-1	TRBV29-1	TGCAGCGTTGATCGAATTGATAGAGCTTTCTTT	CSVDRIDRAFF
.	.	TRBJ1-2	TRBV5-6	TGTGCCAGCAGCTTCCTCCAGACTAACTATGGCTACACCTTC	CASSFLQTNYGYTF
.	.	TRBJ2-5	TRBV30	TGTGCCTGGAGTGTAATGTTAGAACTAGTTGGAACCCCACAAGAGACCCAGTACTTC	CAWSVMLELVGTPQETQYF
.	.	TRBJ1-1	TRBV2	TGTGCCAGCCAAGAAGCTTTCTTT	CASQEAFF
.	.	TRBJ2-1	TRBV5-4	TGTGCCAGCAGCGCCCCAGGTGGATACAATGAGCAGTTCTTC	CASSAPGGYNEQFF
.	once	TRBJ1-1	TRBV6-1	TGTGCCAGCAGTGAAGGGGGGGGGAACACTGAAGCTTTCTTT	CASSEGGGNTEAFF
.	.	TRBJ2-7	TRBV7-6	TGTGCCAGCAGCTTACACAGAGCCTACGAGCAGTACTTC	CASSLHRAYEQYF
TRBD1	.	TRBJ1-2	TRBV7-6	TGTGCCAGCAGCTTCCGGGGACAGGGCTCGGATGGCTACACCTTC	CASSFRGQGSDGYTF
TRBD2	.	TRBJ2-5	TRBV7-3	TGTGCCAGCAGCTTAATGGGACTAGCGGGGCAAGAGACCCAGTACTTC	CASSLMGLAGQETQYF
.	.	TRBJ1-1	TRBV5-1	TGCGCCAGCAGCATCGGGACACTCTACACTGAAGCTTTCTTT	CASSIGTLYTEAFF
.	.	TRBJ2-1	TRBV7-8	TGTGCCAGCAGCTCGGACAGAAGCTCCTACAATGAGCAGTTCTTC	CASSSDRSSYNEQFF
.	.	TRBJ1-1	TRBV27	TGTGCCAGCTCCTTATCCTGGCAGGGGAACACTGAAGCTTTCTTT	CASSLSWQGNTEAFF
TRBD1	.	TRBJ2-2	TRBV7-2	TGTGCCAGCAGCGGATACCGGGACAGGGGTACCGGGGAGCTGTTTTTT	CASSGYRDRGTGELFF
TRBD1	.	TRBJ1-4	TRBV2	TGTGCCAGCAGTGGAGGGGGCGAGAATGAAAAACTGTTTTTT	CASSGGGENEKLFF
TRBD1	.	TRBJ2-7	TRBV7-2	TGTGCCAGCAGCCTATCCCAGGACAGGGACGAGCAGTACTTC	CASSLSQDRDEQYF
.	.	TRBJ2-1	TRBV12-3/TRBV12-4	TGTGCCAGCAGTTTAGTGGCCTCCCAGGTGCAGTTCTTC	CASSLVASQVQFF
TRBD1	.	TRBJ1-1	TRBV5-1	TGCGCCAGCAGCTTGGTGGGACAGGGATACACTGAAGCTTTCTTT	CASSLVGQGYTEAFF
TRBD1	.	TRBJ1-1	TRBV7-9	TGTGCCAGCAGCCCGCCCCGGGGACAGGAGGGGATGAACACTGAAGCTTTCTTT	CASSPPRGQEGMNTEAFF
.	.	TRBJ1-2	TRBV9	TGTGCCAGCAGCGTAGAGGGGGCTAACTATGGCTACACCTTC	CASSVEGANYGYTF
TRBD1	once	TRBJ1-2	TRBV18	TGTGCCAGCTCACGACAGGGGGCAGAGTATGGCTACACCTTC	CASSRQGAEYGYTF
TRBD2	.	TRBJ2-3	TRBV7-6	TGTGCCAGCAGCGAAGAGCGGGGGCCGAGCACAGATACGCAGTATTTT	CASSEERGPSTDTQYF
TRBD1	.	TRBJ1-2	TRBV4-3	TGCGCCAGCAGCCAACAACCGGACAGGGGCTATGGCTACACCTTC	CASSQQPDRGYGYTF
.	.	TRBJ1-1	TRBV9	TGTGCCAGCAGCGTAGATTCAGGGTGGGGCAGGGGGAACACTGAAGCTTTCTTT	CASSVDSGWGRGNTEAFF
TRBD1	.	TRBJ2-2	TRBV18	TGTGCCAGCTCACCGGGACAGGGAAGAACCGGGGAGCTGTTTTTT	CASSPGQGRTGELFF
.	.	TRBJ1-5	TRBV3-1/TRBV3-2	TGTGCCAGCAGCCAAGCGGGTTTTAGGAGCAATCAGCCCCAGCATTTT	CASSQAGFRSNQPQHF
.	few	TRBJ1-5	TRBV19	TGTGCCAGTAGTATTAACCGGGGATGTCGGCCCCAGCATTTT	CASSINRGCRPQHF
TRBD1	.	TRBJ1-2	TRBV18	TGTGCCAGCTCACCACGAGTACGACAGGGTAACTATGGCTACACCTTC	CASSPRVRQGNYGYTF
.	.	TRBJ2-7	TRBV4-2	TGTGCCAGCAGCCAAGTAGACGGGAACTCCTACGAGCAGTACTTC	CASSQVDGNSYEQYF
.	.	TRBJ2-5	TRBV7-2	TGTGCCAGCAGCTTAGCGAAGGTTCGGGTGGGAGAGACCCAGTACTTC	CASSLAKVRVGETQYF
TRBD2	.	TRBJ2-2	TRBV3-1/TRBV3-2	TGTGCCAGCAGCCTAGCGGGGGGGAACACCGGGGAGCTGTTTTTT	CASSLAGGNTGELFF
TRBD2	.	TRBJ2-3	TRBV4-3	TGCGCCAGCAGCCAAGTTCACGCGGGGGGCCCAGATACGCAGTATTTT	CASSQVHAGGPDTQYF
TRBD1	.	TRBJ1-6	TRBV7-2	TGTGCCAGCAGCACGCCATGGGGACAGGGGGGTTCACCCCTCCACTTT	CASSTPWGQGGSPLHF
.	.	TRBJ1-1	TRBV18	TGTGCCAGCTCGGACATAGGTGGCCCGCTAGCTTTCTTT	CASSDIGGPLAFF
.	.	TRBJ2-1	TRBV19	TGTGCCAGTGGGGCCACAGGGTACAATGAGCAGTTCTTC	CASGATGYNEQFF
.	.	TRBJ1-2	TRBV7-6	TGTGCCAGCAGTCCACCAGGGTACTATGGCTACACCTTC	CASSPPGYYGYTF
TRBD1	.	TRBJ2-7	TRBV7-8	TGTGCCAGCAGCCTGGACAGGGGGGAGACAGCCTACGAGCAGTACTTC	CASSLDRGETAYEQYF
.	once	TRBJ2-7	TRBV15	TGTGCCACCAGCAGAGATCAAGGGGCCCCCTACGAGCAGTACTTC	CATSRDQGAPYEQYF
.	.	TRBJ1-5	TRBV5-8	TGTGCCAGCAGCACAGGACTAGGCAATCAGCCCCAGCATTTT	CASSTGLGNQPQHF
TRBD2	.	TRBJ2-3	TRBV5-4	TGTGCCAGCTCACTAGCGGGTACGCGCACAGATACGCAGTATTTT	CASSLAGTRTDTQYF
.	.	TRBJ1-5	TRBV28	TGTGCCAGCAGTTTAATAAATCAGCCCCAGCATTTT	CASSLINQPQHF